Following are 30 T cell receptor beta chains from one sample sequenced in a study of control samples from healthy donors and cancer patients. The method was immunoSEQ multiplex PCR; TCRdb's version includes in-frame clones alone and lacks a portion of them. Of about 130,000 clones in the sample, roughly 94% are singletons; the top ten hold approximately 4%. What was sequenced was blood. These receptors came from a man between 25 and 39 years old in good health.

The DNA for the CDR3 is TGTGCCTGGAGGCCAGGGGGACTATTGAACTATGGCTACACCTTC. This gives the protein CAWRPGGLLNYGYTF. The gene calls are TRBV30 and TRBJ1-2; 7 bases are shared with TRBD1. Trimming at V came to 3 bases and at J to 2 bases, leaving 9 bases not matched to a gene. Germline CDR1 reads GTSNPN; CDR2 reads SVGIG (reference sequence). The CDR3 runs to 15 residues.

This chain joins TRBV11-2 and TRBJ2-3, with 8 bases lining up with TRBD2. J lost 7 bases, V lost 6 bases, and 15 bases had no gene match. CDR3 size: 16 residues. Looked up from germline, CDR1 is SGHAT and CDR2 is FQNNGV. The CDR3 loop is CASSYQPGGNSYTQYF. In DNA, the CDR3 is TGTGCCAGCAGTTACCAGCCGGGGGGGAACTCTTATACGCAGTATTTT.

The chain is built from TRBV24-1 and TRBJ2-2; a possible D gene is TRBD1 (5 bases). Trimming pared 0 bases from V and 4 bases from J, leaving 8 bases between. Germline assignment: CDR1 KGHDR and CDR2 SFDVKD. This CDR3 spans 15 amino acids. The DNA for the CDR3 is TGTGCCACCAGTGATTTGGACAGCCCCACCGGGGAGCTGTTTTTT. The encoded protein is CATSDLDSPTGELFF.

In this sample, this clone turned up once. This chain connects TRBV19 to TRBJ1-1; D is unclear. CDR3 size: 16 residues. Per the germline V gene, CDR1 is LNHDA and CDR2 is SQIVND (reference sequence). The V gene lost 0 bases and the J gene lost 1 base, with 12 bases spanning the gap. The CDR3 nucleotides read TGTGCCAGTAGTATAGATCATCCAGATCCGAACACTGAAGCTTTCTTT. This translates into CASSIDHPDPNTEAFF.

This rearrangement joins TRBV27 to TRBJ1-1; D is perhaps TRBD1 (5 bases). CDR1 is MNHEY and CDR2 is SMNVEV in the germline V gene (reference sequence). The CDR3 is 12 residues long. V shed 6 bases and J shed 7 bases, with 12 bases lying between them. CDR3 nucleotides: TGTGCCAGCAGAGCTCAAGACAGTGAAGCTTTCTTT. It is translated as CASRAQDSEAFF.

The rearrangement links TRBV5-4 to TRBJ1-2; D is unclear. In germline, CDR1 is SGHNT, CDR2 YYREEE (reference sequence). The length of the CDR3 is 14 residues. V shed 2 bases and J shed 5 bases, with 13 bases lying between them. The chain's CDR3 is CASSFERAGYGYTF. The CDR3 DNA sequence: TGTGCCAGCAGCTTTGAGAGGGCGGGTTATGGCTACACCTTC.

The chain employs TRBV10-3 and TRBJ1-3, with D maybe TRBD1 (5 bases). This CDR3 has 14 residues. Germline values: CDR1 ENHRY, CDR2 SYGVKD. The V gene lost 6 bases and the J gene lost 0 bases, with 9 bases spanning the gap. CDR3 residues: CAIRTGISGNTIYF. The CDR3 coding sequence is TGTGCCATCAGAACAGGCATCTCTGGAAACACCATATATTTT.

The chain uses TRBV7-2 and TRBJ1-3; D uncertain. The V and J ends lost 1 base and 9 bases respectively, with 10 bases between them. This CDR3 spans 13 amino acids. Germline-derived CDR1 and CDR2 are SGHTA and FQGNSA. CDR3 DNA: TGTGCCAGCAGCTTAGTAGGCCAAGGCACCATATATTTT. It encodes CASSLVGQGTIYF. Together with reference TRBV7-2 and TRBJ1-3, the CDR3 gives the full variable domain: GAGVSQSPSNKVTEKGKDVELRCDPISGHTALYWYRQSLGQGLEFLIYFQGNSAPDKSGLPSDRFSAERTGGSVSTLTIQRTQQEDSAVYLCASSLVGQGTIYFGEGSWLTVV.

V is TRBV4-3 and J is TRBJ2-7; a weak D match, TRBD1 (5 bases). The V and J ends lost 0 bases and 4 bases respectively, with 13 bases between them. Germline CDR1 is LGHNA and CDR2 is YSLEER. The CDR3 covers 15 residues. As DNA, the CDR3 is TGCGCCAGCAGCCAAGAGTCAGGGTTCTGGTACGAGCAGTACTTC. Protein: CASSQESGFWYEQYF.

V is TRBV13 and J is TRBJ1-5; D ambiguous. The germline CDR1 and CDR2 sequences are PRHDT and FYEKMQ (reference sequence). The CDR3 spans 14 residues. Deletions cut 0 bases from V and 3 bases from J, with 6 bases between. This chain's CDR3 is CASSLGGFNQPQHF. The CDR3 DNA reads as TGTGCCAGCAGCTTAGGGGGCTTCAATCAGCCCCAGCATTTT. Full variable domain (remainder filled in from reference TRBV13 and TRBJ1-5): AAGVIQSPRHLIKEKRETATLKCYPIPRHDTVYWYQQGPGQDPQFLISFYEKMQSDKGSIPDRFSAQQFSDYHSELNMSSLELGDSALYFCASSLGGFNQPQHFGDGTRLSIL.

V is TRBV7-9 and J is TRBJ2-1; tentative D call: TRBD2 (5 bases). This CDR3 spans 16 amino acids. V dropped 5 bases and J dropped 1 base, with 15 bases sitting between them. Germline lookup yields CDR1 SEHNR and CDR2 FQNEAQ (reference sequence). The CDR3: CASSKDSGGSYNEQFF. Written as DNA, the CDR3 is TGTGCCAGCAGCAAGGATTCCGGCGGGTCCTACAATGAGCAGTTCTTC.

The chain carries TRBV4-3 and TRBJ1-4, with a tentative D call TRBD1 (5 bases). This CDR3 is 16 amino acids long. Germline CDR1 reads LGHNA; CDR2 reads YSLEER. The V gene lost 0 bases and the J gene lost 4 bases, with 12 bases spanning the gap. The CDR3 DNA reads TGCGCCAGCAGCCAAGAGGTTCCGGGGGGTAATGAAAAACTGTTTTTT. This translates into CASSQEVPGGNEKLFF.

Notes on this clone: Other DNA sequences in this sample translate to the same CDR3. The rearrangement links TRBV7-9 to TRBJ2-7; the match to TRBD2 covers 10 bases. Trimming cost V 5 bases and J 1 base; bases outside gene matches: 11. This CDR3 has 17 residues. Germline V gene lookup returns CDR1 SEHNR and CDR2 FQNEAQ (reference sequence). The CDR3: CASSQTPGLARSYEQYF. CDR3 DNA sequence: TGTGCCAGCAGCCAGACACCGGGACTAGCGCGATCCTACGAGCAGTACTTC.

V usage is TRBV28 and J usage is TRBJ2-1, with a tentative D call TRBD1 (6 bases). V lost 2 bases and J lost 10, with 9 bases in between. The germline CDR1 and CDR2 sequences are MDHEN and SYDVKM. The CDR3 loop spans 12 amino acids. CDR3 region: CASSLPGQEQFF. Here the CDR3 DNA reads TGTGCCAGCAGTTTACCGGGACAAGAGCAGTTCTTC.

This chain uses TRBV13 with TRBJ1-1, with unresolved D. Trimming stripped 5 bases from V and 3 bases from J, with 16 bases between. The germline CDR1 and CDR2 sequences are PRHDT and FYEKMQ (reference sequence). This CDR3 contains 15 residues. The DNA for the CDR3 is TGTGCCAGCAGCGGCTATTGGCAGGCGGACACTGAAGCTTTCTTT. This encodes CASSGYWQADTEAFF.

The chain employs TRBV15 and TRBJ1-1, with 11 positions matching TRBD1. This CDR3 is 16 amino acids long. V shed 3 bases, J shed 7 bases, and the junction held 10 bases outside the gene matches. From germline, CDR1 is LNHNV and CDR2 YYDKDF (reference sequence). The DNA for the CDR3 is TGTGCCACCAGCAGCCGGGACAGGGGGGAGGGAAATGAAGCTTTCTTT. This translates into CATSSRDRGEGNEAFF.

The rearrangement links TRBV7-2 to TRBJ1-1, with D possibly being TRBD1 (5 bases). CDR3 length equals 14 residues. The V gene's germline CDR1 is SGHTA and CDR2 FQGNSA. V gave up 3 bases and J gave up 0 bases, with 8 bases separating them. This chain's CDR3 is CASSFGGLNTEAFF. The CDR3 DNA reads TGTGCCAGCAGCTTCGGGGGTTTGAACACTGAAGCTTTCTTT.

The rearrangement joins TRBV7-2 to TRBJ1-3; 7 positions match TRBD1. The germline V gene encodes CDR1 SGHTA and CDR2 FQGNSA. V gave up 1 base and J gave up 4 bases; unmatched junction bases: 4. This CDR3 is 15 amino acids long. The CDR3 sequence is CASSLGPGQGNTIYF. The CDR3 nucleotides read TGTGCCAGCAGCTTAGGACCGGGACAGGGAAACACCATATATTTT.

The chain links TRBV7-8 to TRBJ2-3, with D unclear. The CDR3 runs to 13 residues. Germline V gene data show CDR1 as SGHVS and CDR2 as FQNEAQ. V was clipped by 5 bases and J by 6 bases, with 12 bases between them. The CDR3 region is CASSPPRLDTQYF. The CDR3 region has the DNA TGTGCCAGCAGCCCTCCTCGGCTTGATACGCAGTATTTT.

J is TRBJ2-5 and V is TRBV9; D is possibly TRBD1 (5 bases). Trimming took 2 bases from V and 2 from J, leaving 7 bases between them. CDR3 size: 13 residues. Germline CDR1 reads SGDLS; CDR2 reads YYNGEE. CDR3 sequence: CASSVTAQETQYF. The CDR3 region has the DNA TGTGCCAGCAGCGTGACAGCACAAGAGACCCAGTACTTC.

This chain links TRBV7-2 with TRBJ1-5; a weak D match, TRBD1 (6 bases). Per the germline V gene, CDR1 is SGHTA and CDR2 is FQGNSA. V lost 1 base and J 0 bases, leaving 19 bases between the germline ends. There are 19 residues in the CDR3. The CDR3 loop reads CASSLGGLAGALSNQPQHF. DNA for the CDR3: TGTGCCAGCAGCTTAGGAGGTTTGGCGGGGGCCCTTAGCAATCAGCCCCAGCATTTT.

The chain is built from TRBV2 and TRBJ2-1; D might be TRBD1 (6 bases). The CDR3 is made up of 13 amino acids. V was trimmed by 3 bases and J by 3 bases, leaving 6 bases between them. Germline CDR1 is SNHLY and CDR2 is FYNNEI. The CDR3 coding sequence is TGTGCCAGCAGTGACAGGGGCTACAATGAGCAGTTCTTC. Translation gives CASSDRGYNEQFF.

The chain employs TRBV9 and TRBJ1-6; 7 bases line up with TRBD1. V gave up 3 bases and J gave up 10 bases; unmatched junction bases: 10. Germline loops: CDR1 SGDLS, CDR2 YYNGEE. CDR3 length equals 15 residues. The CDR3 region has the DNA TGTGCCAGCAGCGGGGACAGCGCGCGGTCCTCACCCCTCCACTTT. It translates to CASSGDSARSSPLHF.

V is TRBV28 and J is TRBJ1-6; TRBD1 aligns across 10 bases. Germline CDR1 MDHEN, CDR2 SYDVKM. J lost 10 bases, V lost 4 bases, and 4 bases had no gene match. This CDR3 comprises 14 residues. CDR3 nucleotides: TGTGCCAGCAGTTCCCGGGACAGGGGATCACCCCTCCACTTT. Protein product: CASSSRDRGSPLHF.

This rearrangement joins TRBV4-1 to TRBJ1-1; no definite D call. Looked up from germline, CDR1 is MGHRA and CDR2 is YSYEKL. There are 14 residues in the CDR3. Trimming shortened V by 6 bases and J by 3 bases, and 14 bases separated the two germline ends. The CDR3 DNA follows: TGCGCCAGCAGACCCGACGAGAGTTACACTGAAGCTTTCTTT. This encodes CASRPDESYTEAFF.

The table lists this clone with a count of one. The rearrangement uses TRBV2 and TRBJ1-2; 7 bases fit TRBD1. The CDR3 is 14 amino acids. J gave up 1 base and V 8 bases, and 7 bases lay outside the gene matches. CDR1 SNHLY and CDR2 FYNNEI come from the germline V gene. CDR3 coding DNA: TGTGCCAGCGCGAGGACAGGTTATAACTATGGCTACACCTTC. It specifies CASARTGYNYGYTF.

The J gene is TRBJ2-2, the V gene TRBV6-2 or TRBV6-3; 10 nucleotides agree with TRBD1. V shed 2 bases, J shed 4 bases, and the junction held 4 bases outside the gene matches. Per germline, CDR1 MNHEY and CDR2 SVGEGT. This CDR3 is 16 amino acids long. The CDR3 region has the DNA TGTGCCAGCAGTTACCCGAGGACAGGGGGCACCGGGGAGCTGTTTTTT. Protein: CASSYPRTGGTGELFF.

The rearrangement uses TRBV4-1 and TRBJ2-4, with D perhaps assigned TRBD1 or TRBD2 (5 bases each). V was clipped by 0 bases and J by 6 bases, with 24 bases between them. Germline V lookup: CDR1 MGHRA, CDR2 YSYEKL. This CDR3 region has 19 residues. The DNA for the CDR3 is TGCGCCAGCAGCCAAGAAACACCGGGGCAGATAGGGCCTAGAAACATTCAGTACTTC. Translating gives CASSQETPGQIGPRNIQYF.

The chain couples TRBV5-4 to TRBJ2-4; 8 positions agree with TRBD1. CDR1 SGHNT and CDR2 YYREEE come from the germline V gene (reference sequence). There are 13 residues in the CDR3. Unmatched junction bases numbered 3, after V lost 4 bases and J lost 6 bases. CDR3 sequence (DNA): TGTGCCAGCAGCCAGGGGGCGGGAAACATTCAGTACTTC. It codes for CASSQGAGNIQYF. The whole variable domain, remainder taken from reference TRBV5-4 and TRBJ2-4, is ETGVTQSPTHLIKTRGQQVTLRCSSQSGHNTVSWYQQALGQGPQFIFQYYREEENGRGNFPPRFSGLQFPNYSSELNVNALELDDSALYLCASSQGAGNIQYFGAGTRLSVL.

V and J are TRBV11-3 and TRBJ2-2; D gene unclear. The ends were cut back, 8 bases at V and 0 bases at J, with 16 bases in the middle. Germline V lookup: CDR1 SGHNT, CDR2 YENEEA. The CDR3 covers 16 residues. The DNA of the CDR3 is TGTGCCAGCGGAACCGGGCCGTTCGCGAACACCGGGGAGCTGTTTTTT. Amino acids: CASGTGPFANTGELFF.